These 8 T cell receptor beta chains originate from one sample sequenced in a study of T cells expressing NK-cell markers (TCRdb year 2020). Libraries were built with 5' RACE. TCRdb records Illumina HiSeq 2000 as the sequencer. Based on TCRdb reprocessing of the reads, there is one entry per CDR3 protein sequence, and DNA is missing. This sample's records show fewer than 400,000 distinct CDR3 sequences. Over 4% of the sample lies in the top ten. Specimen: blood T cells: a sorted CD56 or NKG2C T cell subset, CD4+ or CD8+ T cells, or bulk PBMC T cells (not recorded which). The source is a man between 18 and 69 years old in good health.

J is TRBJ1-5 and V is TRBV6-5; the TCRdb D gene call, TRBD1, has no DNA to confirm it. The CDR3 runs 15 residues. Germline assignment: CDR1 MNHEY and CDR2 SVGAGI. The CDR3 region is CASSYPQGRYQPQHF.

The CDR3 spells CSAIPLAVNTGELFF. The rearrangement links TRBV20-1 to TRBJ2-2; TCRdb names TRBD2, which stays unverified in the absence of DNA. The germline CDR1 and CDR2 sequences are DFQATT and SNEGSKA (reference sequence). CDR3 length equals 15 residues.

The rearrangement uses TRBV12-3 or TRBV12-4 and TRBJ1-5; TCRdb gives TRBD1 as the D gene, but with no DNA this cannot be confirmed. The CDR3 sequence is 13 residues long. The CDR3 region is CASSGGHGQPQHF.

The chain carries TRBV3-1 and TRBJ2-5. Germline V CDR1 and CDR2: LGHDT, YNNKEL (reference sequence). The CDR3 has 14 amino acids. CDR3 sequence: CASSKAVPQETQYF.

This chain links TRBV5-1 with TRBJ2-1; TCRdb's D gene call, TRBD1, goes unchecked for lack of DNA. The germline CDR1 and CDR2 sequences are SGHRS and YFSETQ. There are 12 residues in the CDR3. This chain's CDR3 is CASRNSRGEQFF.

This chain uses TRBV6-5 with TRBJ2-2; the D call of TRBD1 rests on TCRdb alone, since no DNA is present to check it. Germline assignment: CDR1 MNHEY and CDR2 SVGAGI. This CDR3 is built from 16 residues. The CDR3: CASSYRAATGPGELFF.

The chain has TRBV20-1 and TRBJ2-5; absent DNA, TCRdb's TRBD1 call cannot be checked. CDR3 length: 15 amino acids. The V gene's germline CDR1 is DFQATT and CDR2 SNEGSKA (reference sequence). The CDR3 loop reads CSARFQGGAWETQYF.

The V gene is TRBV5-1, the J gene TRBJ2-5. This CDR3 has 14 residues. Germline V gene sequence: CDR1 SGHRS, CDR2 YFSETQ. The CDR3 loop reads CASSLVGRQETQYF.